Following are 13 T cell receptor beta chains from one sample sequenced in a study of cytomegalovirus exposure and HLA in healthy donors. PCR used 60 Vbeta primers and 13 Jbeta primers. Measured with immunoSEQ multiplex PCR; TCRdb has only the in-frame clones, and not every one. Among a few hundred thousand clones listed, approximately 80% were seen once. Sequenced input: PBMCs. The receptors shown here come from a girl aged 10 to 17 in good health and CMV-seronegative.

The CDR3 spells CASSKQRDYGYTF. As DNA, the CDR3 is TGTGCCAGCAGCAAACAGAGAGACTATGGCTACACCTTC. J is TRBJ1-2 and V is TRBV7-8; D is uncertain. This CDR3 is 13 amino acids long. V lost 5 bases, J lost 3 bases, and 10 bases lay in between. Germline CDR1 is SGHVS and CDR2 is FQNEAQ.

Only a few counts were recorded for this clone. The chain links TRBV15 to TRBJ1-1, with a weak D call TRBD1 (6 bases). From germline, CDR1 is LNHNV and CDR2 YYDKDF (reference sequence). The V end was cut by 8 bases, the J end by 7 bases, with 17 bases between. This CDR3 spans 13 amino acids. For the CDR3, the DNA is TGTGCCACCGGAGCACGCGGACAGAGTGAAGCTTTCTTT. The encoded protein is CATGARGQSEAFF.

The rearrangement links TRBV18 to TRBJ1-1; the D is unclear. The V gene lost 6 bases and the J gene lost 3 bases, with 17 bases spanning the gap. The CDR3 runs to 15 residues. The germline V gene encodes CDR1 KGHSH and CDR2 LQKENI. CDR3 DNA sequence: TGTGCCAGCTCCCTACGGCCCGCGGACTACACTGAAGCTTTCTTT. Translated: CASSLRPADYTEAFF.

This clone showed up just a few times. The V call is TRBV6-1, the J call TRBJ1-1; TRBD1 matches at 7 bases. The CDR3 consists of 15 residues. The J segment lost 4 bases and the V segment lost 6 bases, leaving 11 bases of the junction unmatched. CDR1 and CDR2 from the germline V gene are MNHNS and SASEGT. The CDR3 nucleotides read TGTGCCAGCAGCGTAGAAGGGGGCAGTGGCACTGAAGCTTTCTTT. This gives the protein CASSVEGGSGTEAFF.

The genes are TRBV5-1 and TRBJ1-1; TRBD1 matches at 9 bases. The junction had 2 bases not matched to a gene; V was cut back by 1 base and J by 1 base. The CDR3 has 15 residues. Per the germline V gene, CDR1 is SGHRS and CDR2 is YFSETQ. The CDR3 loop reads CASSLTGGTNTEAFF. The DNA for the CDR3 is TGCGCCAGCAGCTTGACAGGGGGCACGAACACTGAAGCTTTCTTT.

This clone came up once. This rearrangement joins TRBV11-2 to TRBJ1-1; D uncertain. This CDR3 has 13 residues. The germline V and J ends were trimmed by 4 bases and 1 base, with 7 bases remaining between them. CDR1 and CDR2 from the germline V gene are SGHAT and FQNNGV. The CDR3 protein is CASSWSGNTEAFF. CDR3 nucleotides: TGTGCCAGCAGCTGGAGTGGGAACACTGAAGCTTTCTTT.

The CDR3 here is CASSEGVNSSGNTIYF. CDR3 nucleotides: TGTGCCAGCAGCGAGGGGGTCAACAGCTCTGGAAACACCATATATTTT. V usage is TRBV9 and J usage is TRBJ1-3; D may be TRBD1 (6 bases). This CDR3 has 16 amino acids. Germline V gene lookup returns CDR1 SGDLS and CDR2 YYNGEE. Trimming shortened V by 3 bases and J by 0 bases, and 13 bases separated the two germline ends.

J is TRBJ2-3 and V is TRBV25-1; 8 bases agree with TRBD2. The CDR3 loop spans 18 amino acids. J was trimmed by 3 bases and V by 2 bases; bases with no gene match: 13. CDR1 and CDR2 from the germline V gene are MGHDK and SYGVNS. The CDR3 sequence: CASSEGTLGTRVTDTQYF. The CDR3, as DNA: TGTGCCAGCAGTGAAGGGACTTTGGGGACTAGGGTAACAGATACGCAGTATTTT. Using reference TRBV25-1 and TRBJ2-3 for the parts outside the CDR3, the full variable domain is EADIYQTPRYLVIGTGKKITLECSQTMGHDKMYWYQQDPGMELHLIHYSYGVNSTEKGDLSSESTVSRIRTEHFPLTLESARPSHTSQYLCASSEGTLGTRVTDTQYFGPGTRLTVL.

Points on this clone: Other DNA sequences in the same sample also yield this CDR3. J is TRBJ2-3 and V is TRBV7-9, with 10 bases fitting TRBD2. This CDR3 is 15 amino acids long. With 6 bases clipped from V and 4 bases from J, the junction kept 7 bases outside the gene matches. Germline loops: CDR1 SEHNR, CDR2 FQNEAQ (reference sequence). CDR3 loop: CASRFSGGDADTQYF. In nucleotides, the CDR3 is TGTGCCAGCAGATTCAGCGGGGGGGATGCAGATACGCAGTATTTT.

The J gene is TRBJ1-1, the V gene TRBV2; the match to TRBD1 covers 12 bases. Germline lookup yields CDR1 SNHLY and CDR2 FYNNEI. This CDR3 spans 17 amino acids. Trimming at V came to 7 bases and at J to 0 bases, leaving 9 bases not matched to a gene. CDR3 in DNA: TGTGCCAGCACCTTAGGGACAGGGGGCTTTATGAACACTGAAGCTTTCTTT. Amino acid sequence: CASTLGTGGFMNTEAFF.

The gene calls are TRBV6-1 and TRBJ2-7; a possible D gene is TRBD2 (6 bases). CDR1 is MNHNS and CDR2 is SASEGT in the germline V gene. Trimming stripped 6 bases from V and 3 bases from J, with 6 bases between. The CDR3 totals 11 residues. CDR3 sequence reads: CASREGYEQYF. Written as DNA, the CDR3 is TGTGCCAGCAGGGAGGGCTACGAGCAGTACTTC.

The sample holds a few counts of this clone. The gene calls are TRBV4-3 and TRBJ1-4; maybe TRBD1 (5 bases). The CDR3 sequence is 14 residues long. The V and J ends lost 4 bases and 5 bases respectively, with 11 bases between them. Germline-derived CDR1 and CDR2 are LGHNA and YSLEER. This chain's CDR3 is CASSRGTTNEKLFF. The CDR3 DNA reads TGCGCCAGCAGCCGAGGGACTACAAATGAAAAACTGTTTTTT.

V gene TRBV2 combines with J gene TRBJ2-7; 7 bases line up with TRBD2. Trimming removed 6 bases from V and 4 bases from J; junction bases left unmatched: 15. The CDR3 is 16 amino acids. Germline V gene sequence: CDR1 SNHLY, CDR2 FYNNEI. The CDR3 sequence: CASRSGVVGGWYEQYF. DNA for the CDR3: TGTGCCAGCAGGAGCGGGGTAGTAGGAGGCTGGTACGAGCAGTACTTC. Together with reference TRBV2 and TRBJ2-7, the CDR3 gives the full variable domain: EPEVTQTPSHQVTQMGQEVILRCVPISNHLYFYWYRQILGQKVEFLVSFYNNEISEKSEIFDDQFSVERPDGSNFTLKIRSTKLEDSAMYFCASRSGVVGGWYEQYFGPGTRLTVT.